This T cell receptor delta chain emerged from a study of γδ T cells in repeated Plasmodium falciparum infection. General study points: Donors in Mali lived in a small rural village, largely one ethnic group.

Gammadelta T cells were flow-sorted from PBMC into Vgamma9/Vdelta2+ and Vdelta2-negative populations for bulk analysis. TCRdb re-called the multiplex PCR reads through CATT. The data hold some 50,000 delta-chain clones, with roughly 1.6% observed a single time. This CDR3 contains 16 residues. CDR1 and CDR2 (germline): TSWWSYY, QGS. This clone was seen a few times. The antigen is not known. The TCRdb record carries a much larger clone's protein, which differs from this DNA's translation at residue 8; a read error is the likely cause, and the protein listed here is the DNA translation. The chain joins TRDV1 to TRDJ1, with a possible D match to TRDD2 (5 bases). This clonotype was obtained from a pool of human donors (malaria-infected and uninfected, not separated). Sequencing was performed on gamma-delta T cells from blood. CDR3 sequence (DNA): TGTGCTCTTGGGGAAGTACCCTCCTATACCACCGATAAGCTCATCTTT. It codes for CALGEVPSYTTDKLIF.